This T cell receptor beta chain was observed in a study of CD8+ T cells in alopecia areata. Following RNA extraction, reverse transcription yielded cDNA that acted as the sequencing template. Data came from immunoSEQ multiplex PCR; TCRdb stores just in-frame clones and leaves some out. This sample has 95,000 to 150,000 clones, with less than 50% found just once. Trimming pared 0 bases from V and 2 bases from J, leaving 19 bases between. The CDR3 has 17 residues. CDR1 and CDR2 (germline): SQVTM, ANQGSEA. This clone was observed a few times. The chain recombines TRBV29-1 with TRBJ2-5; D ambiguous. The clonotype comes from a human donor with alopecia areata. The sequencing sample was made of NKG2D-low CD8+ T cells sorted from blood. CDR3 protein: CSVEDSSLAAIQETQYF. CDR3 nucleotide sequence: TGCAGCGTTGAAGATAGTTCTTTGGCAGCCATACAAGAGACCCAGTACTTC.